These 25 T cell receptor beta chains came from one sample sequenced in a study of stem cell transplantation in POMP-related autoinflammatory disease. Sequencing was performed with immunoSEQ multiplex PCR; in TCRdb, only in-frame clones are kept and a portion is missing. Of roughly 1,300 clones listed, around 80% were seen once; the top ten hold around 12%. This specimen consisted of Tregs from PBMCs, obtained before stem cell transplantation. The receptor source for this set is a human donor with POMP-related autoinflammation and immune dysregulation (PRAID).

The gene calls are TRBV6-1 and TRBJ2-7; TRBD1 matches 10 bases. The CDR3 length is 15 residues. Germline CDR1 MNHNS, CDR2 SASEGT. V gave up 6 bases and J gave up 4 bases; unmatched junction bases: 9. Written as DNA, the CDR3 is TGTGCCAGCAGGACACCGGGACAGGGGTTTTACGAGCAGTACTTC. Amino acid sequence: CASRTPGQGFYEQYF.

The V gene is TRBV4-1, the J gene TRBJ1-1; D is possibly TRBD1 (5 bases). CDR1 MGHRA and CDR2 YSYEKL come from the germline V gene. The V gene lost 0 bases and the J gene lost 5 bases, with 16 bases spanning the gap. The CDR3 runs to 16 residues. Written as DNA, the CDR3 is TGCGCCAGCAGCCAAGAGGGGCATGTCAGGAGGACTGAAGCTTTCTTT. Translating gives CASSQEGHVRRTEAFF.

The chain couples TRBV5-6 to TRBJ1-2, with 8 positions matching TRBD1. The CDR3 runs 14 residues. CDR1 is SGHDT, CDR2 YYEEEE, per germline. V trimming: 4 bases; J trimming: 4 bases; junction bases outside the gene matches: 6. CDR3: CASSPTGVFYGYTF. The CDR3 DNA reads TGTGCCAGCAGCCCGACAGGGGTCTTCTATGGCTACACCTTC.

This chain connects TRBV25-1 to TRBJ1-1; the match to TRBD1 covers 9 bases. The V segment lost 5 bases and the J segment 4 bases; nucleotides outside the gene matches: 8. Germline V CDR1 and CDR2: MGHDK, SYGVNS. This CDR3 region has 15 residues. In nucleotides, the CDR3 is TGTGCCAGCAGTTTACCGGGACAGGGTGTCACTGAAGCTTTCTTT. The encoded protein is CASSLPGQGVTEAFF.

The chain has TRBV30 and TRBJ1-2; 7 bases are a match to TRBD1. Germline assignment: CDR1 GTSNPN and CDR2 SVGIG (reference sequence). The ends lost 0 bases at V and 4 bases at J; junction bases unmatched: 5. This CDR3 contains 14 residues. CDR3 DNA: TGTGCCTGGAGTGTGGGGACAGTCATCTATGGCTACACCTTC. Translation gives CAWSVGTVIYGYTF.

A few counts support this clone. This chain links TRBV2 with TRBJ1-2; TRBD1 is a possible D gene (5 bases). The CDR3 extends over 17 amino acids. V lost 4 bases, J lost 1 base, and 19 bases lay in between. From germline, CDR1 is SNHLY and CDR2 FYNNEI. CDR3 DNA sequence: TGTGCCAGCAGTGCGAGGCAGGGTGGCCCTTATAACTATGGCTACACCTTC. Its protein is CASSARQGGPYNYGYTF.

In nucleotides, the CDR3 is TGTGCCAGCAAATATAGCGGTCTGAACACTGAAGCTTTCTTT. This sequence encodes CASKYSGLNTEAFF. The rearrangement uses TRBV5-8 and TRBJ1-1; D remains unclear. The CDR3 loop spans 14 amino acids. Germline V gene data show CDR1 as SGHTS and CDR2 as YDEGEE. Between the trimmed V and J ends, which lost 6 bases and 0 bases, there was a span of 12 bases.

The chain joins TRBV7-9 to TRBJ1-2; 7 nucleotides line up with TRBD1. This CDR3 region has 14 residues. Germline V CDR1 and CDR2: SEHNR, FQNEAQ (reference sequence). The V segment lost 5 bases and the J segment 4 bases; nucleotides outside the gene matches: 7. The chain's CDR3 is CASSRRTGSYGYTF. CDR3 nucleotide sequence: TGTGCCAGCAGCCGACGGACAGGTTCCTATGGCTACACCTTC. The whole variable domain, filled in from reference TRBV7-9 and TRBJ1-2, reads DTGVSQNPRHKITKRGQNVTFRCDPISEHNRLYWYRQTLGQGPEFLTYFQNEAQLEKSRLLSDRFSAERPKGSFSTLEIQRTEQGDSAMYLCASSRRTGSYGYTFGSGTRLTVV.

The chain joins TRBV10-1 to TRBJ1-1; maybe TRBD1 (6 bases). CDR1 and CDR2 (germline): WNHNN, SYGVQD (reference sequence). V was clipped by 2 bases and J by 1 base, with 8 bases between them. The CDR3 length is 14 residues. CDR3 DNA sequence: TGCGCCAGCAGTGAGCGGGGGGCGAACACTGAAGCTTTCTTT. Protein product: CASSERGANTEAFF.

This sequence joins TRBV19 and TRBJ2-2, with TRBD1 matching over 8 bases. Per germline, CDR1 LNHDA and CDR2 SQIVND (reference sequence). This CDR3 has 13 amino acids. Trimming removed 7 bases from V and 4 bases from J; junction bases left unmatched: 2. The CDR3 DNA sequence: TGTGCCAGTACCGACAGGGGCACCGGGGAGCTGTTTTTT. Translated: CASTDRGTGELFF.

This clone was seen a few times. V usage is TRBV9 and J usage is TRBJ1-2, with D unclear. CDR1 is SGDLS, CDR2 YYNGEE, per germline. The V end was cut by 0 bases, the J end by 3 bases, with 9 bases between. This CDR3 comprises 14 residues. CDR3 protein: CASSVGVGDYGYTF. The DNA of the CDR3 is TGTGCCAGCAGCGTAGGGGTCGGGGACTATGGCTACACCTTC. The complete variable domain, with remaining parts taken from reference TRBV9 and TRBJ1-2, reads DSGVTQTPKHLITATGQRVTLRCSPRSGDLSVYWYQQSLDQGLQFLIQYYNGEERAKGNILERFSAQQFPDLHSELNLSSLELGDSALYFCASSVGVGDYGYTFGSGTRLTVV.

In this sample, this clone turned up once. CDR3 residues: CASRRGSGEQYF. CDR3 coding DNA: TGCGCCAGCCGAAGGGGGAGCGGCGAGCAGTACTTC. The chain couples TRBV5-1 to TRBJ2-7, with a weak D call TRBD1 (6 bases). This CDR3 is 12 amino acids long. The V end lost 7 bases, the J end lost 6 bases, and 14 bases lay between the germline ends. Per the germline V gene, CDR1 is SGHRS and CDR2 is YFSETQ.

The CDR3, as DNA: TGTGCCAGCAGCGGGGACAGCTATGGCTACACCTTC. Residues: CASSGDSYGYTF. V gene TRBV28 combines with J gene TRBJ1-2, with 7 bases identical to TRBD1. With V trimmed by 6 bases and J by 4 bases, 2 bases remained unmatched. Germline-derived CDR1 and CDR2 are MDHEN and SYDVKM. The CDR3 is 12 amino acids.

V is TRBV11-2 and J is TRBJ2-7; TRBD2 matches at 9 bases. CDR1 SGHAT and CDR2 FQNNGV come from the germline V gene. The J segment lost 2 bases and the V segment lost 5 bases, leaving 7 bases of the junction unmatched. CDR3 size: 15 residues. CDR3 amino acids: CASSLPGGRAYEQYF. For the CDR3, the DNA is TGTGCCAGCAGCCTCCCGGGCGGGAGGGCCTACGAGCAGTACTTC.

This rearrangement joins TRBV5-4 to TRBJ1-1, with unresolved D. CDR1 and CDR2 (germline): SGHNT, YYREEE (reference sequence). V lost 0 bases to trimming and J lost 1 base, with 7 bases between them. This CDR3 is built from 14 residues. CDR3 nucleotide sequence: TGTGCCAGCAGCTTGGCTTCTACGAACACTGAAGCTTTCTTT. Protein product: CASSLASTNTEAFF. Drawing the rest from reference TRBV5-4 and TRBJ1-1, the complete variable domain is ETGVTQSPTHLIKTRGQQVTLRCSSQSGHNTVSWYQQALGQGPQFIFQYYREEENGRGNFPPRFSGLQFPNYSSELNVNALELDDSALYLCASSLASTNTEAFFGQGTRLTVV.

The chain employs TRBV28 and TRBJ2-2, with TRBD2 as a possible D gene (5 bases). CDR3 length equals 13 residues. V lost 3 bases and J lost 6, with 8 bases in between. Per germline, CDR1 MDHEN and CDR2 SYDVKM. The CDR3 DNA reads TGTGCCAGCAGTTTCTCGCGGGCCGGGGAGCTGTTTTTT. It is translated as CASSFSRAGELFF.

The chain couples TRBV7-9 to TRBJ1-1; 7 bases fit TRBD1. Germline CDR1 SEHNR, CDR2 FQNEAQ (reference sequence). This CDR3 has 15 amino acids. V shed 4 bases, J shed 1 base, and the junction held 6 bases outside the gene matches. CDR3 residues: CASSSGQLGNTEAFF. DNA of the CDR3: TGTGCCAGCAGCTCGGGACAGCTTGGGAACACTGAAGCTTTCTTT.

The chain joins TRBV27 to TRBJ1-2, with D maybe TRBD1 (6 bases). The V end lost 3 bases, the J end lost 8 bases, and 13 bases lay between the germline ends. The CDR3 totals 13 residues. Germline CDR1 reads MNHEY; CDR2 reads SMNVEV (reference sequence). The CDR3 loop is CASSFRQVGGYTF. The CDR3 DNA sequence: TGTGCCAGCAGTTTTAGACAGGTGGGAGGCTACACCTTC.

V gene TRBV10-3 combines with J gene TRBJ1-4, with TRBD1 identical over 11 bases. After removal of 4 bases from V and 8 bases from J, the junction contained 0 bases not matched to a gene. Germline CDR1 reads ENHRY; CDR2 reads SYGVKD. The CDR3 contains 13 residues. This CDR3 reads CAISGTGGEKLFF. The CDR3 DNA follows: TGTGCCATCAGTGGGACAGGGGGCGAAAAACTGTTTTTT.

The chain employs TRBV19 and TRBJ1-4, with D unresolved. The V end lost 10 bases, the J end lost 4 bases, and 16 bases lay between the germline ends. Germline V CDR1 and CDR2: LNHDA, SQIVND (reference sequence). This CDR3 region has 14 residues. The CDR3 sequence: CATCSGVINEKLFF. CDR3 DNA sequence: TGTGCCACGTGCTCCGGCGTCATTAATGAAAAACTGTTTTTT.

This chain's CDR3 is CASREGAHVNTEAFF. Here the CDR3 DNA reads TGTGCCAGCAGGGAGGGGGCACATGTGAACACTGAAGCTTTCTTT. The chain combines TRBV6-6 with TRBJ1-1, with 7 bases that match TRBD1. Germline V lookup: CDR1 MNHNY, CDR2 SVGAGI (reference sequence). The CDR3 is 15 amino acids. V was pared by 6 bases and J by 0 bases, with 7 bases of the junction left unmatched.

This clone was observed a handful of times. CDR3 sequence: CASSHGRNGYTF. In DNA, the CDR3 is TGCGCCAGCAGCCATGGACGTAATGGCTACACCTTC. The chain links TRBV5-1 to TRBJ1-2; D not resolved. This CDR3 is 12 amino acids long. V was pared by 4 bases and J by 6 bases, with 10 bases between. The V gene's germline CDR1 is SGHRS and CDR2 YFSETQ. Using reference TRBV5-1 and TRBJ1-2 for the parts outside the CDR3, the full variable domain is KAGVTQTPRYLIKTRGQQVTLSCSPISGHRSVSWYQQTPGQGLQFLFEYFSETQRNKGNFPGRFSGRQFSNSRSEMNVSTLELGDSALYLCASSHGRNGYTFGSGTRLTVV.

V is TRBV5-1 and J is TRBJ2-2; D gene unclear. The germline gives CDR1 SGHRS, CDR2 YFSETQ. The CDR3 has 15 amino acids. V was trimmed by 5 bases and J by 6 bases, leaving 17 bases between them. CDR3 nucleotide sequence: TGCGCCAGCAGTACCAGGTTTGGCGGTGCCGGGGAGCTGTTTTTT. It encodes CASSTRFGGAGELFF. The full variable domain, in which reference TRBV5-1 and TRBJ2-2 provide the parts outside the CDR3, is KAGVTQTPRYLIKTRGQQVTLSCSPISGHRSVSWYQQTPGQGLQFLFEYFSETQRNKGNFPGRFSGRQFSNSRSEMNVSTLELGDSALYLCASSTRFGGAGELFFGEGSRLTVL.

This chain connects TRBV6-1 to TRBJ2-7; D tentatively fits TRBD1 or TRBD2 (6 bases each). The germline V gene encodes CDR1 MNHNS and CDR2 SASEGT. This CDR3 region has 13 residues. Trimming took 4 bases from V and 6 from J, leaving 13 bases between them. The CDR3 DNA is TGTGCCAGCAGTGGCCGGTGGGGGGCCGAGCAGTACTTC. Its translation is CASSGRWGAEQYF.

The chain combines TRBV4-2 with TRBJ2-3; D gene unclear. Germline V lookup: CDR1 LGHNA, CDR2 YNFKEQ. The V and J ends lost 3 bases and 3 bases respectively, with 13 bases between them. The CDR3 loop spans 15 amino acids. The CDR3 nucleotides are TGTGCCAGCAGCCATGCTTACTTGGATACAGATACGCAGTATTTT. It is translated as CASSHAYLDTDTQYF.